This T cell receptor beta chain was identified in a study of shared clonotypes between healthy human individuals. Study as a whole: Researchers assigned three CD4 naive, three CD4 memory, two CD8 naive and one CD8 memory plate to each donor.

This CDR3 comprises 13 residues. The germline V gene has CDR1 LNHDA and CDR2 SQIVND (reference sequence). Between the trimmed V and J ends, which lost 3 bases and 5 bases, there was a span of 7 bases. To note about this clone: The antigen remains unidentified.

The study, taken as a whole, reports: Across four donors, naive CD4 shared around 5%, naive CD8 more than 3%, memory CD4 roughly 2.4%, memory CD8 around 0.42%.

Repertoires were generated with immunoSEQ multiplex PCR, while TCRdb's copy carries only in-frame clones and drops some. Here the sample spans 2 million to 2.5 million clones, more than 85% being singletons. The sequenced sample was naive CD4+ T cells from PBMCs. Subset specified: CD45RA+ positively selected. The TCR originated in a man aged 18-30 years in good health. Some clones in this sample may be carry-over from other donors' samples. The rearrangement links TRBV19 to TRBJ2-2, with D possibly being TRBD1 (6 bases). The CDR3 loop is CASSIDRTGELFF. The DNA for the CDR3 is TGTGCCAGTAGTATCGACAGGACCGGGGAGCTGTTTTTT.